This TCR beta chain was found in a study of blood T cell repertoires in COVID-19. On the study more broadly: Sites in the United States, Italy and Spain provided acute and convalescent COVID-19 samples.

This CDR3 is built from 15 residues. CDR1 and CDR2 from the germline V gene are SGHDT and YYEEEE. V shed 4 bases and J 7 bases; nucleotides not matched to a gene: 7. Clinical history as reported by participants underpinned cohort assignment. In the authors' methods: Nucleated cell number was recorded as an estimate derived from reference gene primer amplification. The protocol was immunoSEQ multiplex PCR, while the TCRdb copy is restricted to in-frame clones and leaves out a portion. The DNA gave D and trimming, while V, J and clone size come from that table. The sample records around 270,000 clones, approximately 85% being singletons.

The receptor comes from a woman aged 30 to 39 who had recovered from COVID-19. Sequencing was carried out using PBMCs or T cells enriched from blood (not recorded which). V gene TRBV5-6 combines with J gene TRBJ2-2; 10 bases line up with TRBD2. This CDR3 reads CASSPQAGGSGELFF. CDR3 nucleotides: TGTGCCAGCAGCCCACAAGCGGGAGGGAGCGGGGAGCTGTTTTTT.